Presented here are 3 T cell receptor beta chains from one specimen sequenced in a study of blood T cell repertoires in COVID-19. Some clones are missing from TCRdb's copy, which holds only in-frame ones; the method was immunoSEQ multiplex PCR. The repertoire holds roughly 200,000 clones, with more than 70% as singletons. What was sequenced was peripheral blood. These receptors were taken from a woman aged 55-70 years with acute or convalescent COVID-19.

The J gene is TRBJ2-1, the V gene TRBV28; 7 nucleotides line up with TRBD2. Losses at the gene ends were 8 bases for V and 0 bases for J; bases not matched to a gene: 16. There are 18 residues in the CDR3. Germline V gene lookup returns CDR1 MDHEN and CDR2 SYDVKM. As DNA, the CDR3 is TGTGCCAGCCCGCCCGGCCCAGTGGGAGGGTTCTCCTACAATGAGCAGTTCTTC. It is translated as CASPPGPVGGFSYNEQFF.

The sample holds a few counts of this clone. The chain has TRBV6-5 and TRBJ1-2, with no clear D. The V end was cut by 6 bases, the J end by 4 bases, with 12 bases between. CDR3 length: 13 residues. Germline lookup yields CDR1 MNHEY and CDR2 SVGAGI. The CDR3 region has the DNA TGTGCCAGCAGCCACGGGGAGTCCTATGGCTACACCTTC. It yields the protein CASSHGESYGYTF.

On this clone: Without the conserved terminal phenylalanine or tryptophan, this CDR3 likely stems from a read error. The DNA is omitted, as the CDR3 cannot be located on it reliably, and the CDR3 follows TCRdb's listing. CDR3 sequence: CASSQLSLAGGPLL. J is TRBJ2-3 and V is TRBV16; the table names TRBD2, a call not compared with the DNA. The germline V gene encodes CDR1 KGHSY and CDR2 FQNENV. Inclusive of both ends, the CDR3 amounts to 14 amino acids.